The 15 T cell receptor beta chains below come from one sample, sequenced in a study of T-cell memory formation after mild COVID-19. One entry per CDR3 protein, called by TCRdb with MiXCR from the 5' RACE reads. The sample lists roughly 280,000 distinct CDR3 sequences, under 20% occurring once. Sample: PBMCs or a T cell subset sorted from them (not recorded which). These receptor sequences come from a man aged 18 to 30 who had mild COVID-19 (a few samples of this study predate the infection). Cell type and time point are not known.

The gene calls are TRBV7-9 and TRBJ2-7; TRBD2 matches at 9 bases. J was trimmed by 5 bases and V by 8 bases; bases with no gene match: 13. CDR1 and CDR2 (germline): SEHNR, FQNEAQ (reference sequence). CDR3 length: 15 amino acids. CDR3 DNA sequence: TGTGCCAGCGGTGGAGGGCTAGCGGGGCTCGACGAGCAGTACGTC. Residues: CASGGGLAGLDEQYV.

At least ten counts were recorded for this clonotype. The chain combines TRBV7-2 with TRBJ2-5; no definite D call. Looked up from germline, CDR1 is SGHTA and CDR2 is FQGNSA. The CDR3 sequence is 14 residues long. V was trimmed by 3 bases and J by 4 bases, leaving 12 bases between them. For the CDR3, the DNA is TGTGCCAGCAGCTTTGGACCCAAGGGAGAGACCCAGTACTTC. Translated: CASSFGPKGETQYF.

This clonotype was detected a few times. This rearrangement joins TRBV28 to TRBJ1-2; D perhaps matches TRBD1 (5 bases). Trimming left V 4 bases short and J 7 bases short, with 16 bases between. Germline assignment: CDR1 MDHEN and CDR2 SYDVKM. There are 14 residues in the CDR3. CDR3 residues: CASSSSGGGTGYTF. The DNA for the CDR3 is TGTGCCAGCAGTTCGTCGGGCGGGGGGACTGGCTACACCTTC.

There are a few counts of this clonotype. The CDR3 region is CASSVTAGEETQYF. The CDR3 nucleotides read TGTGCCAGCAGTGTGACGGCGGGGGAGGAGACCCAGTACTTC. The V gene is TRBV2, the J gene TRBJ2-5, with TRBD2 matching over 7 bases. The CDR3 runs to 14 residues. Germline loops: CDR1 SNHLY, CDR2 FYNNEI. V shed 4 bases and J 5 bases; nucleotides not matched to a gene: 7. Variable domain in full (rest from reference TRBV2 and TRBJ2-5): EPEVTQTPSHQVTQMGQEVILRCVPISNHLYFYWYRQILGQKVEFLVSFYNNEISEKSEIFDDQFSVERPDGSNFTLKIRSTKLEDSAMYFCASSVTAGEETQYFGPGTRLLVL.

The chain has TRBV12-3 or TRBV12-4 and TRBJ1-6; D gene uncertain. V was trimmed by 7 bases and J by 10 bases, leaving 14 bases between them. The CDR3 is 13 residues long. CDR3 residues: CASTNSGVSPLHF. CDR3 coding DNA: TGTGCCAGCACTAATTCCGGGGTCTCACCCCTCCACTTT.

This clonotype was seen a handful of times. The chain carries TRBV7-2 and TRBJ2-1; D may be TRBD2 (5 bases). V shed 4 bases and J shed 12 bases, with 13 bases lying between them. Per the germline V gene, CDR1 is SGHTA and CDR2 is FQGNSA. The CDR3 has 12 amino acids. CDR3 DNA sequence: TGTGCCAGCAGCTACCCCCGGGATGGGCAGTTCTTC. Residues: CASSYPRDGQFF.

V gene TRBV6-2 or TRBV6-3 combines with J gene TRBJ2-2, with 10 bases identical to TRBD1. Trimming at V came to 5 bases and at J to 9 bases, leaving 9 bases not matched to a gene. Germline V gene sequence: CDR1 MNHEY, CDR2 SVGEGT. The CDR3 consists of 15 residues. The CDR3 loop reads CASSRGQGEAWELFF. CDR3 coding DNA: TGTGCCAGCAGTCGTGGACAGGGGGAAGCCTGGGAGCTGTTTTTT.

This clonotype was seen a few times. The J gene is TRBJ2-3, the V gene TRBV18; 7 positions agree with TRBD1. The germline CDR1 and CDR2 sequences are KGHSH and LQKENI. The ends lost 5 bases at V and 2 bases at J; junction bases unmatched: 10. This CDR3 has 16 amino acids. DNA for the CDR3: TGTGCCAGCTCAGTCCTGGGACAGATCGTCACAGATACGCAGTATTTT. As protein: CASSVLGQIVTDTQYF.

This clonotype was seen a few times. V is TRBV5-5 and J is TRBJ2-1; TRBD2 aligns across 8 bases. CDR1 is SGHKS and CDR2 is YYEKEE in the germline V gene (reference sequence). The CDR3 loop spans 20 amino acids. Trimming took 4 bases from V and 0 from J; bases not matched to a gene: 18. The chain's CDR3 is CASSARGVVAGTSSYNEQFF. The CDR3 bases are TGTGCCAGCAGCGCCCGGGGGGTAGTAGCGGGGACCAGCTCCTACAATGAGCAGTTCTTC.

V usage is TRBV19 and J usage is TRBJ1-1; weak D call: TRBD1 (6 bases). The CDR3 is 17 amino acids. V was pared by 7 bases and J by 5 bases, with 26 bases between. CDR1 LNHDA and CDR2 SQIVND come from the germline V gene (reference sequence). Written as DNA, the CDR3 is TGTGCCAGTAAAAATCCACAGGTCTCGGGGGCTGGGACTGAAGCTTTCTTT. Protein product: CASKNPQVSGAGTEAFF.

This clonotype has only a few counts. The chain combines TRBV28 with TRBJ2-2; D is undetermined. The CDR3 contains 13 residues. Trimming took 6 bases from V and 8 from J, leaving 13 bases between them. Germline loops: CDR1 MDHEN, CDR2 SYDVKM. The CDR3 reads CASRRVPGGELFF. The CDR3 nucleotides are TGTGCCAGCAGACGGGTCCCCGGGGGGGAGCTGTTTTTT. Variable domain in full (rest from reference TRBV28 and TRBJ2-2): DVKVTQSSRYLVKRTGEKVFLECVQDMDHENMFWYRQDPGLGLRLIYFSYDVKMKEKGDIPEGYSVSREKKERFSLILESASTNQTSMYLCASRRVPGGELFFGEGSRLTVL.

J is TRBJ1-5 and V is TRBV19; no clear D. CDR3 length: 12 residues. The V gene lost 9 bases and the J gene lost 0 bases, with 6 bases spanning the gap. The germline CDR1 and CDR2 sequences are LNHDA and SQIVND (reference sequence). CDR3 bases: TGTGCCAGCGGTTATAGCAATCAGCCCCAGCATTTT. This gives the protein CASGYSNQPQHF. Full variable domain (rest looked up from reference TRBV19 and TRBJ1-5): DGGITQSPKYLFRKEGQNVTLSCEQNLNHDAMYWYRQDPGQGLRLIYYSQIVNDFQKGDIAEGYSVSREKKESFPLTVTSAQKNPTAFYLCASGYSNQPQHFGDGTRLSIL.

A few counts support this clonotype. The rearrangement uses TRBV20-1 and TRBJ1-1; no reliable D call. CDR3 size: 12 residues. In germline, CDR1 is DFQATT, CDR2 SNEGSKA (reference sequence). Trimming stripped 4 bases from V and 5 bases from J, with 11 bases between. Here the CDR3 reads CSAKEGGTEAFF. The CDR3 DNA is TGCAGTGCTAAGGAAGGAGGGACTGAAGCTTTCTTT.

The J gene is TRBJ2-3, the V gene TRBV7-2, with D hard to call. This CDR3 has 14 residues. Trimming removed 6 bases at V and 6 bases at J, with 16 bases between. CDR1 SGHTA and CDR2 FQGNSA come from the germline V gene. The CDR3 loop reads CASSAWVTADTQYF. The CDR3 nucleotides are TGTGCCAGCAGTGCCTGGGTCACGGCGGATACGCAGTATTTT.

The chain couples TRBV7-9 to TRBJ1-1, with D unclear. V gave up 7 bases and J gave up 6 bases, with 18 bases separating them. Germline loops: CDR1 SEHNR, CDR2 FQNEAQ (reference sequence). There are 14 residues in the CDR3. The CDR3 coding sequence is TGTGCCAGCATACATCCCCTCCTCGAAGCTGAAGCTTTCTTT. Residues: CASIHPLLEAEAFF.